This note documents a single TCR beta chain sequence. Its antigen is still unknown. The sample belongs to a study of cytomegalovirus exposure and HLA in healthy donors. The primer mix had 60 Vbeta and 13 Jbeta primers. Assay used: immunoSEQ multiplex PCR; TCRdb lists only in-frame clones, some missing. The data include about 160,000 clones; the top ten clones carry 1.3%. Findings of the study overall: Through in vitro validation, a few CMV-associated chains were shown to be specific for CMV antigens. In a later analysis, TCR beta V- and J-gene trimming was associated with a missense DCLRE1C variant. Equally common other TCR beta chains were less clonally expanded than HLA-associated ones, a later analysis found.

The source of this sequence is a woman aged 60-70 years in good health and CMV-seronegative. The specimen sequenced was PBMCs.

The chain's CDR3 is CASGTSGTGGEGYTF. The CDR3 coding sequence is TGCGCCAGCGGCACCTCCGGGACAGGGGGCGAGGGCTACACCTTC. The chain is built from TRBV5-1 and TRBJ1-2; 12 bases map to TRBD1. Germline CDR1 SGHRS, CDR2 YFSETQ. Losses at the gene ends were 7 bases for V and 8 bases for J; bases not matched to a gene: 12. The CDR3 runs to 15 residues.